These 13 T cell receptor beta chains came from one sample sequenced in a study of chemoradiotherapy in HPV16-positive cancers. The table came from immunoSEQ multiplex PCR; TCRdb's copy has only in-frame clones and leaves some out. Of some 980 clones in the sample, 94% were seen once. Sequenced material: tumor tissue, taken from a patient who underwent chemoradiotherapy. The receptor set was obtained from a human donor with HPV-associated anogenital cancer.

This chain's CDR3 is CASSQVLGSYEQYF. DNA for the CDR3: TGCGCCAGCAGCCAAGTATTAGGGTCCTACGAGCAGTACTTC. The chain employs TRBV4-3 and TRBJ2-7; D gene ambiguous. This CDR3 is built from 14 residues. The V and J ends lost 1 base and 1 base respectively, with 8 bases between them. CDR1 is LGHNA, CDR2 YSLEER, per germline.

The CDR3 DNA sequence: TGTGCCAGCAGCTTGGCCGCCAACGTTCGACGTAATGAAAAACTGTTTTTT. Its translation: CASSLAANVRRNEKLFF. This chain links TRBV5-6 with TRBJ1-4; D is unresolved. V lost 0 bases to trimming and J lost 4 bases, with 16 bases between them. Germline CDR1 SGHDT, CDR2 YYEEEE. The CDR3 contains 17 residues.

The chain employs TRBV19 and TRBJ1-1; TRBD1 matches 7 bases. Per the germline V gene, CDR1 is LNHDA and CDR2 is SQIVND (reference sequence). The J segment lost 4 bases and the V segment lost 5 bases, leaving 16 bases of the junction unmatched. This CDR3 contains 17 residues. The DNA of the CDR3 is TGTGCCAGTAGTCCCCGATTTGACAGGGTGGGAGGCACTGAAGCTTTCTTT. Its protein is CASSPRFDRVGGTEAFF.

This sequence joins TRBV15 and TRBJ1-4; D uncertain. CDR3 length: 16 amino acids. Germline CDR1 is LNHNV and CDR2 is YYDKDF (reference sequence). Trimming took 0 bases from V and 7 from J, leaving 15 bases between them. The CDR3 region is CATSRDSAVGGEKLFF. Here the CDR3 DNA reads TGTGCCACCAGCAGAGATTCGGCAGTCGGCGGTGAAAAACTGTTTTTT.

The J gene is TRBJ2-5, the V gene TRBV5-1; D may be TRBD1 or TRBD2 (5 bases each). Trimming cost V 1 base and J 4 bases, with 14 bases left between them. This CDR3 spans 15 amino acids. In germline, CDR1 is SGHRS, CDR2 YFSETQ. The CDR3: CASSLRDGGAETQYF. The CDR3, as DNA: TGCGCCAGCAGCTTGCGGGACGGTGGTGCAGAGACCCAGTACTTC.

The gene calls are TRBV11-2 and TRBJ2-2, with 8 positions matching TRBD2. CDR1 and CDR2 (germline): SGHAT, FQNNGV. The V and J ends lost 3 bases and 7 bases, in that order; junction bases with no gene match: 4. This CDR3 region has 14 residues. CDR3 bases: TGTGCCAGCAGCTTTTGGCGGGGGGTCGGGGAGCTGTTTTTT. As protein: CASSFWRGVGELFF.

The chain has TRBV5-6 and TRBJ1-2, with TRBD1 matching over 8 bases. The CDR3 runs to 15 residues. J lost 1 base, V lost 2 bases, and 4 bases had no gene match. Germline V lookup: CDR1 SGHDT, CDR2 YYEEEE. CDR3 sequence (DNA): TGTGCCAGCAGCTTCCGGGACAGGTTTAACTATGGCTACACCTTC. Translating gives CASSFRDRFNYGYTF.

This clone has a handful of counts. V usage is TRBV7-2 and J usage is TRBJ1-1; TRBD1 aligns across 7 bases. Looked up from germline, CDR1 is SGHTA and CDR2 is FQGNSA. V lost 5 bases to trimming and J lost 0 bases; unmatched junction nucleotides: 9. The CDR3 has 16 residues. CDR3: CASSTQTGIMNTEAFF. The CDR3 coding sequence is TGTGCCAGCAGCACCCAGACAGGGATCATGAACACTGAAGCTTTCTTT.

This rearrangement joins TRBV5-1 to TRBJ2-7, with TRBD2 matching 13 bases. Looked up from germline, CDR1 is SGHRS and CDR2 is YFSETQ. There are 18 residues in the CDR3. V was pared by 4 bases and J by 3 bases, with 13 bases of the junction left unmatched. CDR3 sequence (DNA): TGCGCCAGCAGCCCGGGACTAGCGGGGCTCACAGCTAGCTACGAGCAGTACTTC. Translating gives CASSPGLAGLTASYEQYF.

The V call is TRBV7-9, the J call TRBJ1-1; 7 bases agree with TRBD1. Germline V CDR1 and CDR2: SEHNR, FQNEAQ (reference sequence). The CDR3 length is 15 residues. V shed 5 bases, J shed 0 bases, and the junction held 6 bases outside the gene matches. The CDR3 nucleotides are TGTGCCAGCAGCGGACAGGTAACTTTGAACACTGAAGCTTTCTTT. This encodes CASSGQVTLNTEAFF.

The chain combines TRBV5-1 with TRBJ1-5, with D perhaps matching TRBD1 (5 bases). Germline V lookup: CDR1 SGHRS, CDR2 YFSETQ. CDR3 length equals 14 residues. Between the trimmed V and J ends, which lost 2 bases and 2 bases, there was a span of 8 bases. The CDR3 DNA reads as TGCGCCAGCAGCTTAAGGGGTGGCAATCAGCCCCAGCATTTT. Its protein is CASSLRGGNQPQHF.

V and J are TRBV10-3 and TRBJ1-1; a weak D match, TRBD1 (5 bases). From germline, CDR1 is ENHRY and CDR2 SYGVKD. The CDR3 loop spans 15 amino acids. The V gene lost 6 bases and the J gene lost 4 bases, with 18 bases spanning the gap. CDR3 in DNA: TGTGCCATCAGGCCCGCCCAGGGTGGGAGCACTGAAGCTTTCTTT. Protein product: CAIRPAQGGSTEAFF.

The J gene is TRBJ2-7, the V gene TRBV9; 10 bases map to TRBD1. V shed 0 bases and J 3 bases; nucleotides not matched to a gene: 6. The germline V gene encodes CDR1 SGDLS and CDR2 YYNGEE. This CDR3 has 16 residues. The CDR3 DNA reads TGTGCCAGCAGCGTAGAAGGGACAGGGGCTAACTACGAGCAGTACTTC. Protein sequence: CASSVEGTGANYEQYF.